The following is a T cell receptor beta chain sequence with its context. The data belong to a study of spatial heterogeneity in lung cancer. About the study: Within raw reads, each unique TCR and UMI combination appeared on average more than ten times.

Every molecule of TCR cDNA had its own unique molecular identifier. TCRdb independently ran MiXCR on the 5' RACE reads; one entry per CDR3 protein. The sample lists about 92,000 distinct CDR3 sequences, roughly 12% seen once, with under 50% in the top ten. Regarding time point: sample taken at primary tumor resection. Extraction of whole RNA from tumor, nontumor lung or frozen PBMC preceded unsorted sequencing. 72 TRACERx patients with early, untreated non-small cell lung cancer donated samples. The sample consisted of PBMCs, taken at surgery. The clonotype comes from a male donor with early-stage non-small cell lung cancer.

This chain's CDR3 is CASSPIAAGVGNTEAFF. Written as DNA, the CDR3 is TGTGCCAGCAGCCCCATAGCAGCAGGGGTTGGTAACACTGAAGCTTTCTTT. The genes are TRBV3-1 and TRBJ1-1; possibly TRBD1 for D (6 bases). The CDR3 has 17 residues. Germline values: CDR1 LGHDT, CDR2 YNNKEL (reference sequence). The V end lost 4 bases, the J end lost 2 bases, and 20 bases lay between the germline ends.